These 25 T cell receptor beta chains were all obtained from the same sample, sequenced in a study of blood T cell repertoires in COVID-19. Sequencing was performed with immunoSEQ multiplex PCR; in TCRdb, only in-frame clones are kept and a portion is missing. In the table there are 240,000 or so clones, 70% to 90% of which are singletons. Input material: peripheral blood. The receptors derive from a woman aged 25-40 years with acute or convalescent COVID-19.

The V and J genes are TRBV11-3 and TRBJ2-7; the match to TRBD1 covers 7 bases. CDR3 length equals 16 residues. V shed 5 bases, J shed 4 bases, and the junction held 14 bases outside the gene matches. CDR1 and CDR2 (germline): SGHNT, YENEEA. The DNA of the CDR3 is TGTGCCAGCAGCCCCCGACAGGGACCCTCGTATTACGAGCAGTACTTC. This encodes CASSPRQGPSYYEQYF.

The genes are TRBV30 and TRBJ2-7; D is perhaps TRBD1 (5 bases). CDR1 and CDR2 (germline): GTSNPN, SVGIG (reference sequence). The CDR3 spans 12 residues. V was shortened by 0 bases and J by 7 bases, with 10 bases between the two germline ends. Here the CDR3 DNA reads TGTGCCTGGAGTGTAAGGGGCAATGAGCAGTACTTC. It encodes CAWSVRGNEQYF.

V is TRBV7-9 and J is TRBJ1-5; D may be TRBD1 (5 bases). Germline loops: CDR1 SEHNR, CDR2 FQNEAQ (reference sequence). V was clipped by 1 base and J by 0 bases, with 7 bases between them. The CDR3 consists of 15 residues. This chain's CDR3 is CASSLGQNSNQPQHF. The CDR3 DNA is TGTGCCAGCAGCTTAGGACAGAATAGCAATCAGCCCCAGCATTTT.

The chain couples TRBV27 to TRBJ2-1, with TRBD2 matching 12 bases. The germline V gene has CDR1 MNHEY and CDR2 SMNVEV (reference sequence). This CDR3 has 16 residues. Trimming at V came to 3 bases and at J to 6 bases, leaving 6 bases not matched to a gene. CDR3 residues: CASSFLLAGGSNEQFF. The CDR3 DNA follows: TGTGCCAGCAGTTTCCTACTAGCGGGAGGCTCCAATGAGCAGTTCTTC.

This rearrangement joins TRBV29-1 to TRBJ2-1; no reliable D call. With 8 bases removed from V and 6 bases from J, the gap between germline ends came to 8 bases. The CDR3 loop spans 10 amino acids. CDR1 is SQVTM and CDR2 is ANQGSEA in the germline V gene. DNA for the CDR3: TGCAGCACCAGGATCAATGAGCAGTTCTTC. This encodes CSTRINEQFF.

This clone was seen only once. The rearrangement joins TRBV6-2 or TRBV6-3 to TRBJ2-3; TRBD1 agrees at 8 bases. CDR1 is MNHEY and CDR2 is SVGEGT in the germline V gene. V dropped 1 base and J dropped 5; count of bases not matched to a gene: 5. The CDR3 runs 15 residues. CDR3 sequence reads: CASSYFDRGGDTQYF. DNA of the CDR3: TGTGCCAGCAGTTACTTCGACAGGGGTGGAGATACGCAGTATTTT.

The chain links TRBV27 to TRBJ1-6; 7 bases are shared with TRBD1. The CDR3 spans 15 residues. CDR1 MNHEY and CDR2 SMNVEV come from the germline V gene (reference sequence). The J segment lost 8 bases and the V segment lost 6 bases, leaving 10 bases of the junction unmatched. The CDR3 nucleotides are TGTGCCAGCAGAAGGGGGCCCCCGGAGGATTCACCCCTCCACTTT. Translated: CASRRGPPEDSPLHF.

The chain uses TRBV10-3 and TRBJ1-2; D may be TRBD1 (5 bases). The CDR3 length is 11 residues. The germline V and J ends were trimmed by 10 bases and 7 bases, with 13 bases remaining between them. Germline values: CDR1 ENHRY, CDR2 SYGVKD. CDR3 nucleotide sequence: TGTGCCACGGGGAGGGGCGGTGGCTACACCTTC. It specifies CATGRGGGYTF.

The rearrangement uses TRBV2 and TRBJ2-1; 11 positions match TRBD1. This CDR3 is built from 16 residues. V gave up 4 bases and J gave up 8 bases; unmatched junction bases: 10. Germline V lookup: CDR1 SNHLY, CDR2 FYNNEI. The CDR3 protein is CASSAGQGARIDEQFF. The CDR3 DNA is TGTGCCAGCAGTGCCGGACAGGGGGCGCGAATTGATGAGCAGTTCTTC.

In nucleotides, the CDR3 is TGTGCCAGCAGCTTAGCGTTAACAGGATCTAATGAAAAACTGTTTTTT. It is translated as CASSLALTGSNEKLFF. The J gene is TRBJ1-4, the V gene TRBV7-9; D perhaps matches TRBD1 (5 bases). The CDR3 runs 16 residues. CDR1 and CDR2 (germline): SEHNR, FQNEAQ (reference sequence). V was trimmed by 0 bases and J by 3 bases, leaving 11 bases between them.

The chain joins TRBV9 to TRBJ2-1; 7 bases are shared with TRBD1. The CDR3 length is 16 residues. Germline CDR1 SGDLS, CDR2 YYNGEE. Trimming at V came to 2 bases and at J to 4 bases, leaving 9 bases not matched to a gene. Here the CDR3 DNA reads TGTGCCAGCAGCGTCCTAGGGACAGTGGGATACAATGAGCAGTTCTTC. Its translation is CASSVLGTVGYNEQFF.

This clone was seen only once. The J gene is TRBJ2-3, the V gene TRBV19; 12 bases fit TRBD1. CDR3 length: 16 residues. CDR1 and CDR2 from the germline V gene are LNHDA and SQIVND (reference sequence). Trimming cost V 4 bases and J 11 bases; bases outside gene matches: 13. The CDR3 spells CASSSTGTGGSGLQYF. Written as DNA, the CDR3 is TGTGCCAGTAGTAGCACCGGGACAGGGGGCTCCGGACTGCAGTATTTT. The whole variable domain, remainder taken from reference TRBV19 and TRBJ2-3, is DGGITQSPKYLFRKEGQNVTLSCEQNLNHDAMYWYRQDPGQGLRLIYYSQIVNDFQKGDIAEGYSVSREKKESFPLTVTSAQKNPTAFYLCASSSTGTGGSGLQYFGPGTRLTVL.

This clone was seen more than once but under ten times. V usage is TRBV2 and J usage is TRBJ2-2; 7 bases are a match to TRBD1. Germline assignment: CDR1 SNHLY and CDR2 FYNNEI. The CDR3 sequence is 13 residues long. Trimming removed 7 bases from V and 6 bases from J; junction bases left unmatched: 5. Here the CDR3 DNA reads TGTGCCAGCAAAGAAACAGGGGCCGGGGAGCTGTTTTTT. Protein product: CASKETGAGELFF.

The V gene is TRBV5-1, the J gene TRBJ2-7; 10 bases map to TRBD2. Trimming at V came to 3 bases and at J to 2 bases, leaving 8 bases not matched to a gene. CDR3 length equals 16 residues. Germline assignment: CDR1 SGHRS and CDR2 YFSETQ. The DNA for the CDR3 is TGCGCCAGCAGCTCGACGACTAGCGGGCCTACCTACGAGCAGTACTTC. Translating gives CASSSTTSGPTYEQYF.

This chain joins TRBV6-2 or TRBV6-3 and TRBJ1-4; D gene ambiguous. The germline V gene encodes CDR1 MNHEY and CDR2 SVGEGT. The CDR3 contains 13 residues. V was clipped by 8 bases and J by 8 bases, with 15 bases between them. CDR3 nucleotides: TGTGCCAGCGGCCTATCGGGGTTCGAAAAACTGTTTTTT. Amino acid sequence: CASGLSGFEKLFF.

The chain couples TRBV7-2 to TRBJ1-4; 8 bases are a match to TRBD1. The CDR3 consists of 14 residues. Germline loops: CDR1 SGHTA, CDR2 FQGNSA. Trimming at V came to 2 bases and at J to 8 bases, leaving 4 bases not matched to a gene. The CDR3 nucleotides read TGTGCCAGCAGCTTATCAGGGGGCTTAGAAAAACTGTTTTTT. It is translated as CASSLSGGLEKLFF.

The V gene is TRBV5-1, the J gene TRBJ2-1; 7 positions agree with TRBD2. J was trimmed by 4 bases and V by 4 bases; bases with no gene match: 8. Germline CDR1 is SGHRS and CDR2 is YFSETQ. The CDR3 spans 15 residues. Written as DNA, the CDR3 is TGCGCCAGCAGCCCCGAAGCGGGAAGTTACAATGAGCAGTTCTTC. This encodes CASSPEAGSYNEQFF.

The V call is TRBV5-1, the J call TRBJ2-1; 8 bases are shared with TRBD2. Losses at the gene ends were 2 bases for V and 2 bases for J; bases not matched to a gene: 0. The germline gives CDR1 SGHRS, CDR2 YFSETQ. This CDR3 is built from 14 residues. The CDR3 nucleotides are TGCGCCAGCAGCTTTAGCGGGACCTACAATGAGCAGTTCTTC. This gives the protein CASSFSGTYNEQFF.

V usage is TRBV7-2 and J usage is TRBJ2-5; D gene uncertain. V was trimmed by 0 bases and J by 7 bases, leaving 15 bases between them. This CDR3 is 15 amino acids long. Per germline, CDR1 SGHTA and CDR2 FQGNSA. The CDR3 region is CASSLAFDVLGTQYF. The CDR3 DNA follows: TGTGCCAGCAGCTTAGCTTTTGACGTCCTAGGGACCCAGTACTTC.

The V call is TRBV7-2, the J call TRBJ2-7; 8 nucleotides agree with TRBD2. Trimming removed 4 bases from V and 2 bases from J; junction bases left unmatched: 4. This CDR3 has 14 residues. The germline V gene encodes CDR1 SGHTA and CDR2 FQGNSA. In nucleotides, the CDR3 is TGTGCCAGCAGCTCGACTAGCGCACCCTACGAGCAGTACTTC. Translated, it gives CASSSTSAPYEQYF.

This chain uses TRBV25-1 with TRBJ1-2, with 9 bases aligning to TRBD1. The J segment lost 7 bases and the V segment lost 6 bases, leaving 9 bases of the junction unmatched. The CDR3 runs to 14 residues. Germline loops: CDR1 MGHDK, CDR2 SYGVNS. The CDR3: CASSPTGTGSGYTF. CDR3 bases: TGTGCCAGCAGCCCCACCGGGACAGGGAGTGGCTACACCTTC.

This rearrangement joins TRBV7-9 to TRBJ2-1, with 10 bases matching TRBD2. This CDR3 spans 15 amino acids. CDR1 and CDR2 (germline): SEHNR, FQNEAQ (reference sequence). Trimming cost V 6 bases and J 9 bases; bases outside gene matches: 11. The CDR3 DNA reads TGTGCCAGCAGTTCACTAGCGGGATTATCAAGTGAGCAGTTCTTC. Its translation is CASSSLAGLSSEQFF. Looking up the rest from reference TRBV7-9 and TRBJ2-1 gives the full variable domain: DTGVSQNPRHKITKRGQNVTFRCDPISEHNRLYWYRQTLGQGPEFLTYFQNEAQLEKSRLLSDRFSAERPKGSFSTLEIQRTEQGDSAMYLCASSSLAGLSSEQFFGPGTRLTVL.

V is TRBV5-1 and J is TRBJ2-7; the D gene is possibly TRBD2 (6 bases). From germline, CDR1 is SGHRS and CDR2 YFSETQ. The CDR3 totals 12 residues. The CDR3 nucleotides read TGCGTACACCGGGGGTCGCTCTACGAGCAGTACTTC. Its protein product is CVHRGSLYEQYF.

This chain joins TRBV28 and TRBJ2-7; D perhaps matches TRBD2 (6 bases). Per germline, CDR1 MDHEN and CDR2 SYDVKM. The length of the CDR3 is 15 residues. V gave up 10 bases and J gave up 2 bases, with 21 bases separating them. The CDR3 DNA reads TGTGCCATATCCGAGGCGGCGGGGAGTCCCTACGAGCAGTACTTC. Amino acid sequence: CAISEAAGSPYEQYF.

The V call is TRBV18, the J call TRBJ2-5; a weak D match, TRBD1 (6 bases). The germline V gene encodes CDR1 KGHSH and CDR2 LQKENI. The CDR3 extends over 15 amino acids. Trimming shortened V by 3 bases and J by 4 bases, and 15 bases separated the two germline ends. CDR3: CASSPLMRGLETQYF. DNA of the CDR3: TGTGCCAGCTCACCTCTCATGAGGGGGTTAGAGACCCAGTACTTC. The entire variable domain, with the rest obtained from reference TRBV18 and TRBJ2-5, is as follows: NAGVMQNPRHLVRRRGQEARLRCSPMKGHSHVYWYRQLPEEGLKFMVYLQKENIIDESGMPKERFSAEFPKEGPSILRIQQVVRGDSAAYFCASSPLMRGLETQYFGPGTRLLVL.